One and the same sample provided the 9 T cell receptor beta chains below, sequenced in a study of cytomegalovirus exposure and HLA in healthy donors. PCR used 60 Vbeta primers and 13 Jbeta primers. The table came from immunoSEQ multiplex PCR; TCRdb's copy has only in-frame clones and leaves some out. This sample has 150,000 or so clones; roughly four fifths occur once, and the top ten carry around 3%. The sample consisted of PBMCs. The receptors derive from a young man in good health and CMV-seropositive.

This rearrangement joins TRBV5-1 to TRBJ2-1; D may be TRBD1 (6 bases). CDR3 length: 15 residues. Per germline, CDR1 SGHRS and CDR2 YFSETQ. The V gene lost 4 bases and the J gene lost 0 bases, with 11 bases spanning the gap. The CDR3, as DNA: TGCGCCAGCAGCCAAGGGACAACCTCCTACAATGAGCAGTTCTTC. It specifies CASSQGTTSYNEQFF.

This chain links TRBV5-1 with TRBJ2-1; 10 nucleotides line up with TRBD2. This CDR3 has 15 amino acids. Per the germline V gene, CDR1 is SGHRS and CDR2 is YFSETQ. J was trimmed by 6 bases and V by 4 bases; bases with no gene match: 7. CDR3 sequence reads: CASSPLAGKFNEQFF. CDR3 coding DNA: TGCGCCAGCAGCCCACTAGCGGGGAAGTTCAATGAGCAGTTCTTC.

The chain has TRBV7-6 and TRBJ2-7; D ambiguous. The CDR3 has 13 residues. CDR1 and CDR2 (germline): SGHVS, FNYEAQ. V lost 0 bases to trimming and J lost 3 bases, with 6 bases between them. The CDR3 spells CASSLARNYEQYF. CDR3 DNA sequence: TGTGCCAGCAGCTTAGCCCGTAACTACGAGCAGTACTTC. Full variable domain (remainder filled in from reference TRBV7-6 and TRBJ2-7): GAGVSQSPRYKVTKRGQDVALRCDPISGHVSLYWYRQALGQGPEFLTYFNYEAQQDKSGLPNDRFSAERPEGSISTLTIQRTEQRDSAMYRCASSLARNYEQYFGPGTRLTVT.

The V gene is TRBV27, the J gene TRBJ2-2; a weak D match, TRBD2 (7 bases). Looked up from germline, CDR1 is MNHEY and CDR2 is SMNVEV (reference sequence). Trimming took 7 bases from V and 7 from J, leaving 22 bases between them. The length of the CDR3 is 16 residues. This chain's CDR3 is CASMGEEGGDNGELFF. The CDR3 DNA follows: TGTGCCAGCATGGGGGAAGAGGGAGGGGACAACGGGGAGCTGTTTTTT.

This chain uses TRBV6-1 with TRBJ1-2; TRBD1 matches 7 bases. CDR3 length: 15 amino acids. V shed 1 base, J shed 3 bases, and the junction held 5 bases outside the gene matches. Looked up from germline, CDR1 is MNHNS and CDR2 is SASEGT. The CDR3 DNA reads TGTGCCAGCAGTGAAGAGGGAACAGGGGACTATGGCTACACCTTC. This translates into CASSEEGTGDYGYTF.

This CDR3 is CASSSTGMNTEAFF. CDR3 bases: TGCGCCAGCAGCTCCACAGGCATGAACACTGAAGCTTTCTTT. The chain is built from TRBV5-1 and TRBJ1-1; perhaps TRBD1 as D (5 bases). Germline V gives CDR1 SGHRS, CDR2 YFSETQ. This CDR3 spans 14 amino acids. V was pared by 3 bases and J by 0 bases, with 9 bases between.

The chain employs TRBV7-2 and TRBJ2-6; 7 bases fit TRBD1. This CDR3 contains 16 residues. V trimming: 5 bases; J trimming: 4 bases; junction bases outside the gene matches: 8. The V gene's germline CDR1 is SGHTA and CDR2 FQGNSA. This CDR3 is CASSHTGASGANVLTF. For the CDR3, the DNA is TGTGCCAGCAGCCATACAGGGGCCTCCGGGGCCAACGTCCTGACTTTC.

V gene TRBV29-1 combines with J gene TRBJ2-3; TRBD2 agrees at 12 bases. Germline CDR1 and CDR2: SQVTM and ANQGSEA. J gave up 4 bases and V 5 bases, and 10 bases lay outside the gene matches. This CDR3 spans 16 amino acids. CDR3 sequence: CSVPGLAGGRADTQYF. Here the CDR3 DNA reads TGCAGCGTTCCGGGACTAGCGGGTGGCAGGGCAGATACGCAGTATTTT.

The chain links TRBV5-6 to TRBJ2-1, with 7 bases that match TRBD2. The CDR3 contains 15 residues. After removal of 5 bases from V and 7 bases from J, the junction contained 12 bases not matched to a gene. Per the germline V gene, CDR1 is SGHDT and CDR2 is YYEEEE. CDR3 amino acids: CASSPGGGSGNEQFF. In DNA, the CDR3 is TGTGCCAGCAGTCCGGGTGGCGGGAGTGGGAATGAGCAGTTCTTC.